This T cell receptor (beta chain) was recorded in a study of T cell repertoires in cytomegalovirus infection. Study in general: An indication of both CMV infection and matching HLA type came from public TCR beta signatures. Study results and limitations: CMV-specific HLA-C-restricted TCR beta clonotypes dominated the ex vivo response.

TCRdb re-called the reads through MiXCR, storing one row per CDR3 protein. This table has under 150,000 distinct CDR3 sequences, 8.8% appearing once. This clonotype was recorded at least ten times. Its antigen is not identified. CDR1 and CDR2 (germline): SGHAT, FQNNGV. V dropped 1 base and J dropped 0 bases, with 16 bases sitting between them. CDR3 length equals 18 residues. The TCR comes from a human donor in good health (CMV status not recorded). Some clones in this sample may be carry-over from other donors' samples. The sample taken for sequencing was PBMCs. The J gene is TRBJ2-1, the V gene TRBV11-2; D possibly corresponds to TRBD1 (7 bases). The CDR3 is CASSLAPGGIGSYNEQFF. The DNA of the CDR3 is TGTGCCAGCAGCTTAGCGCCAGGGGGGATTGGCTCCTACAATGAGCAGTTCTTC.